This TCR beta chain came from a study of shared clonotypes between healthy human individuals. Comment on this clone: Antigen unknown.

CDR3 size: 15 residues. V lost 0 bases to trimming and J lost 1 base, with 9 bases between them. Germline assignment: CDR1 SGHTS and CDR2 YDEGEE. There were no recent acute infections or vaccinations among the donors, who were healthy HIV-negative adults. Splitting the CD4+ cells yielded a CD45RA+ naive subset and a CD45RA-negative memory subset. Here immunoSEQ multiplex PCR was the method, and the copy in TCRdb shows in-frame clones only, minus some. The sample includes 1,100,000 or so clones, around 78% of them seen just once. Study-wide findings and caveats: A handful of donors showed sharing of about 4.6% of naive CD4 clonotypes. Large sequencing depth failed to make sorted-subset sequencing complete, rarefaction showed.

This TCR was recovered from a man aged 18 to 29 in good health. Some clones in this sample may be carry-over from other donors' samples. The sample consisted of memory CD4+ T cells from PBMCs. As to subset: CD45RA-negative fraction. The chain has TRBV5-8 and TRBJ2-3; the D is unclear. CDR3 nucleotide sequence: TGTGCCAGCAGCTTGGCTTGGCCCGGCACAGATACGCAGTATTTT. Residues: CASSLAWPGTDTQYF.